What follows describes a single T cell receptor (beta chain). Its antigen remains unidentified. The data originate from a study of T cell responses to AZD1222 COVID-19 vaccine. Study-wide findings and caveats: Epitopes outside B.1.351 and B.1.1.7 mutated regions reportedly drew nearly half of spike TCRs. Clonal diversity was possibly underestimated, and white British individuals and females predominated among donors.

TCRdb's table, derived via immunoSEQ multiplex PCR, lists solely in-frame clones and lacks some. The sample consists of about 140,000 clones, 80% to 95% of them appearing once. Germline assignment: CDR1 LNHDA and CDR2 SQIVND (reference sequence). The CDR3 runs 13 residues. With 5 bases removed from V and 7 bases from J, the gap between germline ends came to 11 bases. The sequence came from an adult in good health. The sequencing here drew on peripheral blood, taken on day 0 of MenACWY control vaccination. The V gene is TRBV19, the J gene TRBJ1-4, with D possibly being TRBD1 (6 bases). CDR3: CASSLGAGEKLFF. Written as DNA, the CDR3 is TGTGCCAGTAGTTTGGGGGCGGGTGAAAAACTGTTTTTT.